This T cell receptor (beta chain) was recovered during a study of T cell responses to AZD1222 COVID-19 vaccine (dated by TCRdb to the early 2020s). With regard to the full study: TCR sequencing was performed for about 250 trial participants, of whom around 210 were given two doses of AZD1222 and some 25 were given two doses of MenACWY control vaccine. Enrollment into the trials was organized by age into subgroups of 18-55, 56-69 and 70-plus years, and those subgroups contained roughly 150, 30 and 60 TCR-sequenced participants, respectively.

Findings and caveats that apply to the study as a whole: Only five to seven AZD1222 recipients were SARS-CoV-2 seropositive at baseline, limiting conclusions about previously exposed vaccinees. After two AZD1222 doses, both the breadth and the depth of spike-specific TCRs were significantly higher than at day 0 and than in MenACWY recipients. Nearly half of unique spike-specific TCRs reportedly recognized epitopes outside regions mutated in the B.1.351 and B.1.1.7 variants. Most participants were white British and females outnumbered males, and the authors suggested that clonal diversity may have been underestimated. The 56-69-year group was small, and its depth increase did not reach significance, likely because of low power. CD4 TCRs associated with the vaccine covered the entire spike protein, and the dominant responses were in regions 160-218 and 743-854. Because no samples from the day 14 peak response were available, repertoires could be characterized only after the peak T cell response.

CDR1 and CDR2, looked up from the germline V gene (reference sequence), are LNHDA and SQIVND. Relative to germline, V is 3 bases shorter and J is 1 base shorter, with 9 bases between their ends. CDR3 length: 14 amino acids, cysteine to phenylalanine. Left in the record is the CDR3 DNA by itself, 42 bases read in frame from the first base. The CDR3 regions of human TCRbeta chains were analyzed by immunosequencing. The source study handled its data this way. TCRs in the repertoires were compared against a reference library of SARS-CoV-2-specific TCRs that had been generated with the MIRA antigen-specificity platform. Breadth meant the fraction of unique TCRs that were SARS-CoV-2-associated, whereas depth meant the fraction of total T cells that were SARS-CoV-2-associated. Using the MIRA data, each spike-specific TCR was mapped to the spike region that the TCR reacts to and placed in a CD4 or CD8 class. Log10-transformed breadth and depth values were compared by one-way ANOVA with Sidak's multiple comparisons tests. TCRdb mirrors the immuneACCESS table, restricted to in-frame sequences. Some clones are absent from its copies; in checked studies, under half trace to an unresolved V gene, and the reason for the others is unknown. The DNA was the basis for D and trimming; V, J and clone size are from that table. The sample table contains approximately 140,000 clones; only one count was recorded for approximately 92% of them. 0.9% to 1.3% of the sample is in the top ten clones.

Of note for this clone: Its antigen remains undetermined. No quality values exist for individual bases; no much larger clone is one base distant.

Sample time point, as interpreted from the label and publication: about 28 days (+/-7) after the second vaccine dose. Because spike-specific TCR depth and breadth did not differ between the two schedules, AZD1222 recipients who got a second dose at roughly 4 weeks were pooled with those who got a second dose at roughly 12 weeks. Vaccinee samples were obtained from the UK trials COV001 and COV002, which included a single-blind randomized controlled phase 2/3 trial of AZD1222 (ChAdOx1 nCoV-19) in healthy adults. For TCRbeta chain sequencing, PBMC samples were collected from trial participants at day 0 and at day 28 after the second dose.

The specimen was peripheral blood, collected 28 days after the second AZD1222 dose. The origin of this receptor is an adult who received the AZD1222 COVID-19 vaccine. The rearranged chain carries TRBV19 and TRBJ2-5, with the D gene uncertain. The CDR3 loop reads CASSILAAQETQYF. The nucleotides are TGTGCCAGTAGTATTTTGGCAGCCCAAGAGACCCAGTACTTC.